This T cell receptor beta chain was obtained from a study of blood T cell repertoires in COVID-19. The wider study: From T cells, B-cell-depleted T cells, or PBMCs came the material, which was cDNA or gDNA.

Study processing details: The authors estimated nucleated cell counts from reference gene primer amplification. The repertoire was sequenced with immunoSEQ multiplex PCR; TCRdb's copy has only in-frame clones and lacks some. V, J and clone size are those of that table, while D and trimming were read from the DNA. The data hold roughly 500,000 clones, with approximately 91% observed a single time. Recruitment covered over 20 US areas and drew participants whose ages spanned roughly 18 to 100 years. Donors in Cohort 3 who had recovered were those with two negative PCRs, healthcare professional clearance, or resolution of their symptoms. The CDR3 covers 19 residues.

Sequencing used PBMCs or T cells enriched from blood (not recorded which). The sequence came from a woman in her fifties or sixties who had recovered from COVID-19. The chain has TRBV21-1 and TRBJ1-5; whether TRBD1, the table's D call, matches the DNA was not checked. TRBV21-1 is a pseudogene locus. CDR3 loop: CASSPKARGRGRQDQPQHF. The CDR3, as DNA: TGTGCCAGCAGCCCAAAGGCCAGGGGGCGCGGGCGCCAAGATCAGCCCCAGCATTTT.